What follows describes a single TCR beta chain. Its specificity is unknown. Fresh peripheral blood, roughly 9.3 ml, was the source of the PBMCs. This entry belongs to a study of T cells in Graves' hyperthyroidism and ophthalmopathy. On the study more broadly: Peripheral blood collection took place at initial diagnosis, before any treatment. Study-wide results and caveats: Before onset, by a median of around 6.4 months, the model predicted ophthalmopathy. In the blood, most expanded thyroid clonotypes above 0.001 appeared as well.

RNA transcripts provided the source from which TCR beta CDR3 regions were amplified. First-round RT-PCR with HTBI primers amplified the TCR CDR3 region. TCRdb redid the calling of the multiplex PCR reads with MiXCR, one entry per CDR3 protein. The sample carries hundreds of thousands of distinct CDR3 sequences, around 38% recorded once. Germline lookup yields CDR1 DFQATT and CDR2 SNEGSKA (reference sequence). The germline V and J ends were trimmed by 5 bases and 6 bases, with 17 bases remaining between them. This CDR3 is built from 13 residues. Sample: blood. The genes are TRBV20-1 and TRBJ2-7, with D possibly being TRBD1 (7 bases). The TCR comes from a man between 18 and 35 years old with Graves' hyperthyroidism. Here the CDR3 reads CSAEAGGGFEQYF. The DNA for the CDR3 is TGCAGTGCTGAGGCAGGAGGGGGCTTCGAGCAGTACTTC.